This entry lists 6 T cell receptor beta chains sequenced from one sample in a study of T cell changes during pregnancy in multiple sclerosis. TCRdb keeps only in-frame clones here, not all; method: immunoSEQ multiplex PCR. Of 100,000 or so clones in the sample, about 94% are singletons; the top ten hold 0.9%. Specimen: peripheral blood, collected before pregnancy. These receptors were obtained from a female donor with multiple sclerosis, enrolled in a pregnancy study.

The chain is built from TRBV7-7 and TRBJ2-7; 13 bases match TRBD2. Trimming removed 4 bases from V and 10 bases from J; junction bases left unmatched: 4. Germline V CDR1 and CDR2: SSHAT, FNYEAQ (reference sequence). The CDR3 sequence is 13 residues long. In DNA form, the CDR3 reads TGTGCCAGCAGCTACGGACTAGCGGGAGAACAGTACTTC. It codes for CASSYGLAGEQYF.

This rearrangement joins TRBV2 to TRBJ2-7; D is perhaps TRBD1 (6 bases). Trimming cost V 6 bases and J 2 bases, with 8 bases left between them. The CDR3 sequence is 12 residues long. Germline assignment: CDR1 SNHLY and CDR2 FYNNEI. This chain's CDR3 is CASREGAYEQYF. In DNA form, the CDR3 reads TGTGCCAGCAGAGAGGGGGCCTACGAGCAGTACTTC.

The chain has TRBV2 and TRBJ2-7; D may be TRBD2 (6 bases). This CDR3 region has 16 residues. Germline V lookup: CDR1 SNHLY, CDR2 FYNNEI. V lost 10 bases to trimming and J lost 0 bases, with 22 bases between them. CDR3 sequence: CAIFPLAVPDSYEQYF. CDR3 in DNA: TGTGCCATTTTCCCCTTAGCGGTTCCAGACTCCTACGAGCAGTACTTC.

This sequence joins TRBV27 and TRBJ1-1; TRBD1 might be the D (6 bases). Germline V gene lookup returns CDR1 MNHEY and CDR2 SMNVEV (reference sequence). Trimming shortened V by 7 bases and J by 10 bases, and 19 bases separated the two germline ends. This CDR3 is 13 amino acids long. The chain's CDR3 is CASIQGLIKGAFF. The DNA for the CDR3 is TGTGCCAGCATCCAGGGGTTGATTAAGGGAGCTTTCTTT.

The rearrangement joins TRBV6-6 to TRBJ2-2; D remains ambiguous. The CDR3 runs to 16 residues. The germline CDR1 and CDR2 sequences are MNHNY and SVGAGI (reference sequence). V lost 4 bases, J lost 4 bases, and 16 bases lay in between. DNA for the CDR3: TGTGCCAGCAGTTTTATTAGCACCGGCGGCACCGGGGAGCTGTTTTTT. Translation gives CASSFISTGGTGELFF.

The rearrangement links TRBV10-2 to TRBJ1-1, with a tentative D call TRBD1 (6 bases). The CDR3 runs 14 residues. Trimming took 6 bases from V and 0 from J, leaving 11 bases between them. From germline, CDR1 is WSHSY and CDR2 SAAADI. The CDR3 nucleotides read TGCGCCAGCAGAGTCGGGACACTGAACACTGAAGCTTTCTTT. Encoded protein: CASRVGTLNTEAFF.